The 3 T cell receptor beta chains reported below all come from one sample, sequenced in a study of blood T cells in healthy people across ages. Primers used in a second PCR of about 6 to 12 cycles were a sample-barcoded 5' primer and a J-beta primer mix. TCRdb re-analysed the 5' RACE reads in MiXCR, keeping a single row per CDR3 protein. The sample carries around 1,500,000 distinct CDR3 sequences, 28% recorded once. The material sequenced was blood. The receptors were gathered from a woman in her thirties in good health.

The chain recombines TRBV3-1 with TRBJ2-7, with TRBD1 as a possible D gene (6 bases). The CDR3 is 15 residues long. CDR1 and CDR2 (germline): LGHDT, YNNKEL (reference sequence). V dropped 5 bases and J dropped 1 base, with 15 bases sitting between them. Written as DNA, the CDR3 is TGTGCCAGCAGCATCGGACAGAGAGCTTCCTACGAGCAGTACTTC. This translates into CASSIGQRASYEQYF.

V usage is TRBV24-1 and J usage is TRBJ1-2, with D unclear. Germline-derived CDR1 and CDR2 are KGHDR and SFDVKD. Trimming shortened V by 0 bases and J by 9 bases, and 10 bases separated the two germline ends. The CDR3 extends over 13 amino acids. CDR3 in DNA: TGTGCCACCAGTGATTTGCAATCGAATAGCTACACCTTC. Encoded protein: CATSDLQSNSYTF.

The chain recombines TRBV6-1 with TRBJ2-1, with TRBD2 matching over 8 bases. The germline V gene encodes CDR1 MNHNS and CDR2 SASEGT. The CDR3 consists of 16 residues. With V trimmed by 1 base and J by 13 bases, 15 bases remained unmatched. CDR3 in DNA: TGTGCCAGCAGTGAAGACGCGGGGGGCTTCCAAGAGACCCAGTTCTTC. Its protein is CASSEDAGGFQETQFF.